This T cell receptor beta chain was observed in a study of T cell responses to AZD1222 COVID-19 vaccine. The table came from immunoSEQ multiplex PCR; TCRdb's copy has only in-frame clones and leaves some out. Counted here are approximately 120,000 clones, roughly nine tenths occurring once; the ten biggest clones make up around 9.5%. Study results and limitations: Repertoires were collected only later (after the peak T cell response had occurred). CD4 TCRs linked to vaccination spanned spike, dominating at 160-218 and 743-854. Females outnumbered males among donors, who were mostly white British; clonal diversity was possibly underestimated.

Worth noting for this clone: The target antigen is unknown.

V was pared by 0 bases and J by 8 bases, with 7 bases between. Germline V gives CDR1 MNHEY, CDR2 SVGAGI. This CDR3 spans 12 amino acids. The sequencing here drew on peripheral blood, taken 28 days after the second AZD1222 dose. The chain couples TRBV6-5 to TRBJ1-2; perhaps TRBD1 as D (6 bases). The source of this sequence is an adult who received the AZD1222 COVID-19 vaccine. The CDR3 protein is CASSYSGGGYTF. The DNA for the CDR3 is TGTGCCAGCAGTTACTCCGGGGGCGGCTACACCTTC.